Here is one T cell receptor beta chain with its context. What it binds is unknown. Clones were read by immunoSEQ multiplex PCR, and TCRdb kept only the in-frame ones, dropping some. The top ten hold around two fifths of the sample, which has fewer than 11,000 clones, more than 75% seen once. The data derive from a study of STAT3 mutations in large granular lymphocyte leukemia. Study observations and caveats: Every T-LGLL patient had at least one immunodominant TCRbeta clonotype.

Germline V lookup: CDR1 SQVTM, CDR2 ANQGSEA. The CDR3 consists of 11 residues. Trimming cost V 4 bases and J 6 bases; bases outside gene matches: 1. V usage is TRBV29-1 and J usage is TRBJ1-2; TRBD1 matches at 8 bases. The specimen sequenced was peripheral blood mononuclear cells. The sequence was collected from a man in his sixties with T-cell large granular lymphocyte leukemia. Some clones in this sample may be carry-over from other donors' samples. CDR3 coding DNA: TGCAGCGTTGCAGGGGGCGATGGCTACACCTTC. Amino acid sequence: CSVAGGDGYTF.